Each of the 9 T cell receptor beta chains below was sequenced from the same sample in a study of blood T cell repertoires in COVID-19. Sequencing used immunoSEQ multiplex PCR; TCRdb keeps in-frame clones, though not all of them. This table holds some 170,000 clones, 65% to 90% found once. Specimen: PBMCs or T cells enriched from blood (not recorded which). These receptors all come from a middle-aged man who had recovered from COVID-19.

This clone has more than one count but fewer than ten. V usage is TRBV3-1 (or the pseudogene TRBV3-2) and J usage is TRBJ1-2, with D unresolved. CDR1 and CDR2 (germline): LGHDT, YNNKEL (reference sequence). This CDR3 spans 12 amino acids. V shed 0 bases and J shed 7 bases, with 6 bases lying between them. CDR3 sequence reads: CASSQEATGYTF. DNA of the CDR3: TGTGCCAGCAGCCAAGAGGCCACTGGCTACACCTTC.

CDR3 nucleotide sequence: TGTGCCAGCAGTGAACGTGGCGCGGGGGGAGGTAATGAGCAGTTCTTC. As protein: CASSERGAGGGNEQFF. The gene calls are TRBV2 and TRBJ2-1, with 8 bases identical to TRBD2. Germline lookup yields CDR1 SNHLY and CDR2 FYNNEI. The CDR3 has 16 residues. Germline trimming cut 2 bases from V and 7 bases from J; bases unmatched to any gene: 10. Combining the CDR3 with reference TRBV2 and TRBJ2-1 gives the whole variable domain EPEVTQTPSHQVTQMGQEVILRCVPISNHLYFYWYRQILGQKVEFLVSFYNNEISEKSEIFDDQFSVERPDGSNFTLKIRSTKLEDSAMYFCASSERGAGGGNEQFFGPGTRLTVL.

V usage is TRBV14 and J usage is TRBJ1-1; no firm D call. V gave up 4 bases and J gave up 5 bases, with 17 bases separating them. The CDR3 has 15 residues. The germline V gene has CDR1 SGHDN and CDR2 FVKESK. CDR3 nucleotide sequence: TGTGCCAGCAGCCGAAACACCCTTCAGTGGACTGAAGCTTTCTTT. It translates to CASSRNTLQWTEAFF.

The CDR3 coding sequence is TGTGCCAGCAGCTTGAGGGGGCGCGCCACTGAAGCTTTCTTT. This gives the protein CASSLRGRATEAFF. The chain is built from TRBV5-6 and TRBJ1-1, with 7 bases aligning to TRBD1. Germline CDR1 SGHDT, CDR2 YYEEEE. The CDR3 is made up of 14 amino acids. Trimming took 1 base from V and 4 from J; bases not matched to a gene: 4.

The chain joins TRBV7-2 to TRBJ2-1, with 14 bases matching TRBD2. After removal of 3 bases from V and 10 bases from J, the junction contained 2 bases not matched to a gene. Germline V gene data show CDR1 as SGHTA and CDR2 as FQGNSA. The CDR3 length is 14 residues. This CDR3 reads CASSFGLAGGEQFF. The CDR3 nucleotides are TGTGCCAGCAGCTTCGGACTAGCGGGGGGAGAGCAGTTCTTC.

The chain is built from TRBV3-1 (or the pseudogene TRBV3-2) and TRBJ1-1; D is uncertain. The CDR3 is made up of 14 amino acids. The V end was cut by 1 base, the J end by 9 bases, with 15 bases between. Germline CDR1 and CDR2: LGHDT and YNNKEL (reference sequence). CDR3 amino acids: CASSQGGASRQAFF. The CDR3 nucleotides are TGTGCCAGCAGCCAAGGAGGAGCTAGTAGGCAAGCTTTCTTT.

This clone has only one observation. The rearrangement links TRBV20-1 to TRBJ1-6; 8 bases match TRBD1. The germline CDR1 and CDR2 sequences are DFQATT and SNEGSKA (reference sequence). The CDR3 has 15 residues. V lost 3 bases to trimming and J lost 6 bases; unmatched junction nucleotides: 7. The CDR3 loop is CSASHSDRVNSPLHF. Here the CDR3 DNA reads TGCAGTGCTAGTCACTCGGACAGGGTTAATTCACCCCTCCACTTT.

This clone was observed a few times. The chain recombines TRBV7-8 with TRBJ1-1; 8 bases align to TRBD1. The ends lost 5 bases at V and 1 base at J; junction bases unmatched: 6. Germline V gene data show CDR1 as SGHVS and CDR2 as FQNEAQ. This CDR3 region has 15 residues. CDR3 in amino acids: CASSMHGTGNTEAFF. Here the CDR3 DNA reads TGTGCCAGCAGCATGCATGGGACAGGGAACACTGAAGCTTTCTTT.

To note about this clone: This CDR3 is also generated by other DNA sequences in the sample. The chain combines TRBV2 with TRBJ2-2, with TRBD1 matching 10 bases. Germline CDR1 and CDR2: SNHLY and FYNNEI. V was pared by 10 bases and J by 0 bases, with 2 bases of the junction left unmatched. The CDR3 is 14 residues long. This chain's CDR3 is CATGQGANTGELFF. The CDR3 bases are TGTGCCACCGGACAGGGGGCGAACACCGGGGAGCTGTTTTTT.